The T cell receptor (beta chain) described here comes from a study of cytomegalovirus exposure and HLA in healthy donors. Regarding the study as a whole: As a later analysis revealed, the rate of TCR association differed by HLA locus, with DRB1 most and HLA-C fewest. In an earlier analysis, in some 540 donors, most V segments appeared productive either ~87% or ~30% of the time.

Concerning this clone itself: Its antigen is still unknown.

Both 60 Vbeta primers and 13 Jbeta primers went into the PCR. TCRdb keeps only in-frame clones here, not all; method: immunoSEQ multiplex PCR. The sample includes a few hundred thousand clones, roughly 80% of them seen just once. This TCR came from a girl between 2 and 10 years old in good health and CMV-seronegative. The sample consisted of PBMCs.

CDR3 nucleotides: TGTGCCAGCAGCGTAGGTAGCACCGGGGAGCTGTTTTTT. Amino acids: CASSVGSTGELFF. V and J are TRBV9 and TRBJ2-2; D unclear. Trimming shortened V by 0 bases and J by 4 bases, and 4 bases separated the two germline ends. The CDR3 totals 13 residues. Germline V gene sequence: CDR1 SGDLS, CDR2 YYNGEE.